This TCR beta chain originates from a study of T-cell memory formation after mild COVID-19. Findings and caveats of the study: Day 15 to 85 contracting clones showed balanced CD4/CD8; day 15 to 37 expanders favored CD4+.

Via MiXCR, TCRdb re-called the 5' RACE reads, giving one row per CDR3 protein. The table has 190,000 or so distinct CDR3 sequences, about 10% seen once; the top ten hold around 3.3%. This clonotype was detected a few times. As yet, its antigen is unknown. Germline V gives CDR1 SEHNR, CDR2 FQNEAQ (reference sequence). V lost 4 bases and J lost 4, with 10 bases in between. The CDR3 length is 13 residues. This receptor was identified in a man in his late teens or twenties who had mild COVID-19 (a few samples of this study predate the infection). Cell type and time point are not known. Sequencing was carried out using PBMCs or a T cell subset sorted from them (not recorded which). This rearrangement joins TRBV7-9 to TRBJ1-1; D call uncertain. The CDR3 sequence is CASSSVSGTEAFF. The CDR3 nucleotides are TGTGCCAGCAGCTCCGTTTCCGGCACTGAAGCTTTCTTT.